This T cell receptor (beta chain) was identified in a study of blood T cell repertoires in COVID-19. Turning to the study itself: Donors in the United States, Italy and Spain gave samples during acute or convalescent COVID-19.

The CDR3 consists of 15 residues. V was shortened by 8 bases and J by 3 bases, with 16 bases between the two germline ends. Germline CDR1 reads KGHSH; CDR2 reads LQKENI. Authors' data handling: Amplifying reference gene primers gave estimates of nucleated cell counts. TCRdb's table, derived via immunoSEQ multiplex PCR, lists solely in-frame clones and lacks some. The V and J calls and clone size are taken from that table; D and trimming were inferred from the DNA. The sample shows some 190,000 clones, 88% of them seen only once. The sequence came from a man aged 18 to 29 with active or convalescent COVID-19. Material for sequencing was peripheral blood. The chain has TRBV18 and TRBJ1-4, with D unresolved. CDR3 loop: CASQAMGPPNEKLFF. The CDR3 coding sequence is TGTGCCAGCCAGGCCATGGGTCCCCCTAATGAAAAACTGTTTTTT.